The 21 T cell receptor beta chains below come from one sample, sequenced in a study of blood T cell repertoires in COVID-19. TCRdb's table, derived via immunoSEQ multiplex PCR, lists solely in-frame clones and lacks some. The table shows 200,000 to 250,000 clones, with about 90% occurring only once. The sequencing input was peripheral blood. The receptors come from a man between 18 and 35 years old with active or convalescent COVID-19.

The V and J genes are TRBV5-4 and TRBJ1-2, with D hard to call. The length of the CDR3 is 14 residues. The V and J ends lost 0 bases and 4 bases respectively, with 10 bases between them. Looked up from germline, CDR1 is SGHNT and CDR2 is YYREEE (reference sequence). The CDR3 bases are TGTGCCAGCAGCTTGGCTGGGAGTGGCTATGGCTACACCTTC. The encoded protein is CASSLAGSGYGYTF.

The chain employs TRBV29-1 and TRBJ1-3; weak D call: TRBD1 (5 bases). Between the trimmed V and J ends, which lost 4 bases and 0 bases, there was a span of 10 bases. Germline-derived CDR1 and CDR2 are SQVTM and ANQGSEA. The CDR3 is made up of 14 amino acids. The CDR3 is CSVAQGPSGNTIYF. The DNA for the CDR3 is TGCAGCGTTGCCCAGGGCCCCTCTGGAAACACCATATATTTT.

The J gene is TRBJ2-2, the V gene TRBV6-4; D perhaps matches TRBD2 (5 bases). Germline V lookup: CDR1 MRHNA, CDR2 SNTAGT. V was cut by 2 bases and J by 6 bases, with 7 bases left in between. The CDR3 spans 13 residues. CDR3 region: CASSDMEAGELFF. Written as DNA, the CDR3 is TGTGCCAGCAGTGACATGGAGGCCGGGGAGCTGTTTTTT.

The V call is TRBV4-1, the J call TRBJ1-2, with 8 bases identical to TRBD1. J lost 6 bases, V lost 1 base, and 4 bases had no gene match. CDR1 MGHRA and CDR2 YSYEKL come from the germline V gene. This CDR3 is built from 14 residues. CDR3 region: CASSQARGQNGYTF. The CDR3 bases are TGCGCCAGCAGCCAAGCCAGGGGGCAGAATGGCTACACCTTC.

The gene calls are TRBV20-1 and TRBJ1-2; 9 bases line up with TRBD1. The germline V gene has CDR1 DFQATT and CDR2 SNEGSKA (reference sequence). The junction had 4 bases not matched to a gene; V was cut back by 6 bases and J by 8 bases. The CDR3 has 11 residues. CDR3 coding DNA: TGCAGTGCCCACAGGGGGCGAGGCTACACCTTC. This encodes CSAHRGRGYTF.

This clone was seen once. The CDR3 reads CASSLEGTGFFEQYF. CDR3 DNA: TGTGCCAGCAGCTTAGAGGGGACAGGGTTTTTCGAGCAGTACTTC. The genes are TRBV7-9 and TRBJ2-7; 9 positions agree with TRBD1. V shed 1 base and J 6 bases; nucleotides not matched to a gene: 7. Germline CDR1 SEHNR, CDR2 FQNEAQ (reference sequence). CDR3 size: 15 residues.

The chain couples TRBV24-1 to TRBJ1-2; TRBD1 agrees at 9 bases. CDR1 is KGHDR, CDR2 SFDVKD, per germline. V lost 10 bases, J lost 6 bases, and 2 bases stayed unmatched. The CDR3 has 11 amino acids. The CDR3 nucleotides are TGTGCCACACAGGGGGCGGATGGCTACACCTTC. The encoded protein is CATQGADGYTF.

The V call is TRBV4-2, the J call TRBJ1-5; maybe TRBD1 (5 bases). The V and J ends lost 0 bases and 2 bases respectively, with 14 bases between them. CDR3 size: 17 residues. The germline CDR1 and CDR2 sequences are LGHNA and YNFKEQ. The CDR3 sequence: CASSQDLFRAGNQPQHF. The DNA of the CDR3 is TGTGCCAGCAGCCAAGATTTGTTCAGGGCGGGCAATCAGCCCCAGCATTTT.

The chain uses TRBV7-9 and TRBJ2-7, with 9 bases aligning to TRBD1. The trim removed 5 bases at V and 1 base at J, leaving 9 bases unmatched. CDR3 length: 16 amino acids. CDR1 and CDR2 (germline): SEHNR, FQNEAQ (reference sequence). CDR3 region: CASSPGQGSQSYEQYF. The DNA of the CDR3 is TGTGCCAGCAGCCCGGGACAGGGATCCCAATCCTACGAGCAGTACTTC.

The gene calls are TRBV9 and TRBJ2-7; D is ambiguous. The V gene lost 0 bases and the J gene lost 1 base, with 11 bases spanning the gap. CDR1 and CDR2 from the germline V gene are SGDLS and YYNGEE. This CDR3 is 15 amino acids long. The CDR3 loop is CASSVDPQWSYEQYF. CDR3 coding DNA: TGTGCCAGCAGCGTAGATCCTCAGTGGTCCTACGAGCAGTACTTC.

The chain combines TRBV6-5 with TRBJ2-1; possibly TRBD2 for D (6 bases). Germline V gene data show CDR1 as MNHEY and CDR2 as SVGAGI. V was cut by 8 bases and J by 7 bases, with 12 bases left in between. CDR3 length equals 12 residues. In DNA, the CDR3 is TGTGCCAGCCGGGGGTGGGGGAATGAGCAGTTCTTC. It codes for CASRGWGNEQFF.

The chain has TRBV6-6 and TRBJ1-5, with D tentatively TRBD1 (6 bases). CDR1 is MNHNY and CDR2 is SVGAGI in the germline V gene (reference sequence). The CDR3 length is 14 residues. The V end lost 2 bases, the J end lost 5 bases, and 10 bases lay between the germline ends. As DNA, the CDR3 is TGTGCCAGCAGTTACCCCGAGGGGGATCAGCCCCAGCATTTT. As protein: CASSYPEGDQPQHF.

The chain is built from TRBV6-5 and TRBJ2-7; D ambiguous. Per the germline V gene, CDR1 is MNHEY and CDR2 is SVGAGI. The germline V and J ends were trimmed by 11 bases and 2 bases, with 16 bases remaining between them. There are 13 residues in the CDR3. CDR3 nucleotide sequence: TGTGCCGTGAGGTCGGTAGCAACCTACGAGCAGTACTTC. Protein sequence: CAVRSVATYEQYF.

V and J are TRBV5-6 and TRBJ1-2; 8 nucleotides agree with TRBD1. V shed 3 bases and J 0 bases; nucleotides not matched to a gene: 4. The germline V gene encodes CDR1 SGHDT and CDR2 YYEEEE. This CDR3 comprises 15 residues. The CDR3 nucleotides are TGTGCCAGCAGCTCCGGACAGGGATCTAACTATGGCTACACCTTC. Translated, it gives CASSSGQGSNYGYTF.

The CDR3 reads CSGVQGSNTEAFF. CDR3 DNA: TGCAGCGGTGTACAGGGCTCAAACACTGAAGCTTTCTTT. The chain is built from TRBV29-1 and TRBJ1-1; TRBD1 might be the D (6 bases). CDR3 length: 13 residues. V lost 7 bases and J 2 bases, leaving 14 bases between the germline ends. Germline V gives CDR1 SQVTM, CDR2 ANQGSEA.

The J gene is TRBJ1-1, the V gene TRBV3-1 (or the pseudogene TRBV3-2); D gene unclear. V was cut by 0 bases and J by 4 bases, with 15 bases left in between. CDR3 length equals 16 residues. CDR1 and CDR2 from the germline V gene are LGHDT and YNNKEL (reference sequence). In DNA form, the CDR3 reads TGTGCCAGCAGCCAAGATATGTGGATCGGCGGCACTGAAGCTTTCTTT. Its translation is CASSQDMWIGGTEAFF.

This chain links TRBV5-5 with TRBJ2-1; TRBD1 matches at 8 bases. CDR3 length: 13 amino acids. The V segment lost 4 bases and the J segment 12 bases; nucleotides outside the gene matches: 9. Germline assignment: CDR1 SGHKS and CDR2 YYEKEE (reference sequence). The CDR3 loop reads CASSGQGIFGQFF. Written as DNA, the CDR3 is TGTGCCAGCAGCGGACAGGGTATCTTTGGGCAGTTCTTC.

The rearrangement joins TRBV7-8 to TRBJ1-3, with 7 bases that match TRBD1. This CDR3 has 15 amino acids. Germline-derived CDR1 and CDR2 are SGHVS and FQNEAQ. V lost 5 bases and J lost 3; bases outside the gene matches: 7. The CDR3 sequence is CASSLQGVVGNTIYF. For the CDR3, the DNA is TGTGCCAGCAGCCTTCAGGGGGTCGTTGGAAACACCATATATTTT.

The chain recombines TRBV7-6 with TRBJ2-2, with D possibly TRBD1 on 6 matching bases. V was clipped by 2 bases and J by 4 bases, with 14 bases between them. The CDR3 length is 16 residues. Germline-derived CDR1 and CDR2 are SGHVS and FNYEAQ. The CDR3: CASSLMAQGGTGELFF. The CDR3 region has the DNA TGTGCCAGCAGCTTAATGGCCCAAGGGGGCACCGGGGAGCTGTTTTTT.

The chain joins TRBV4-1 to TRBJ2-3; D is perhaps TRBD2 (7 bases). Germline CDR1 reads MGHRA; CDR2 reads YSYEKL. The CDR3 totals 15 residues. Between the trimmed V and J ends, which lost 1 base and 2 bases, there was a span of 10 bases. The chain's CDR3 is CASSQGGGLTDTQYF. The CDR3 coding sequence is TGCGCCAGCAGCCAAGGGGGGGGCCTCACAGATACGCAGTATTTT.

About this clone itself: Because the CDR3's place on the DNA is in doubt, the DNA is left out and the CDR3 is given as listed by TCRdb. This chain links TRBV6-5 with TRBJ1-2; TRBD1, the D gene given by the table, was not confirmed from the DNA. Germline V gene lookup returns CDR1 MNHEY and CDR2 SVGAGI. Ends included, the CDR3 has 12 residues. The CDR3 is CASSYWGTGATF.